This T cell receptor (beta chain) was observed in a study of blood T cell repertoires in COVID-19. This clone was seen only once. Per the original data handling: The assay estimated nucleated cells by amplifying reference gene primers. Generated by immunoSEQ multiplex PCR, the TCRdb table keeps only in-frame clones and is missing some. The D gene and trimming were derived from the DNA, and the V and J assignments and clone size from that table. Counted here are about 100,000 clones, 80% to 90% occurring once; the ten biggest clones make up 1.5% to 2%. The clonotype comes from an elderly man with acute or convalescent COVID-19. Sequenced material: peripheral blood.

The CDR3 bases are TGTGCCAGTAGTACCATTAGCGGGACCTACAATGAGCAGTTCTTC. As protein: CASSTISGTYNEQFF. The rearrangement uses TRBV19 and TRBJ2-1, with TRBD2 matching over 8 bases. The V and J ends lost 4 bases and 2 bases, in that order; junction bases with no gene match: 4. CDR1 is LNHDA and CDR2 is SQIVND in the germline V gene (reference sequence). The CDR3 runs 15 residues.